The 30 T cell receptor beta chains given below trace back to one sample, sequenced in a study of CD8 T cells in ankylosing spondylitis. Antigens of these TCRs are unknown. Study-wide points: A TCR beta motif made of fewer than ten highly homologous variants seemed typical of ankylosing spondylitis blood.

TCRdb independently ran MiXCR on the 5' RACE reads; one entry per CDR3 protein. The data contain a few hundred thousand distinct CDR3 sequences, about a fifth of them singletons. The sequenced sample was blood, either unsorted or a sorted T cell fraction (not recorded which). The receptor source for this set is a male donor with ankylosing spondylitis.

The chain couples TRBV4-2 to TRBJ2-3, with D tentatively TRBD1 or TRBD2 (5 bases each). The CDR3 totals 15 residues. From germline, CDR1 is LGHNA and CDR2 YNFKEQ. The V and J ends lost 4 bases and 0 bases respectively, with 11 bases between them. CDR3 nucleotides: TGTGCCAGCAGCCCCCGGGACGGTAGCACAGATACGCAGTATTTT. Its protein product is CASSPRDGSTDTQYF.

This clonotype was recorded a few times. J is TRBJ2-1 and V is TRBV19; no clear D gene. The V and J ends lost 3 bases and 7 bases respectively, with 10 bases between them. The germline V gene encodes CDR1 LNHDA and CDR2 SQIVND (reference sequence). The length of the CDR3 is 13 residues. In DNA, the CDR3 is TGTGCCAGTAGTATTAGAGGTTGGAATGAGCAGTTCTTC. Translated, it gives CASSIRGWNEQFF.

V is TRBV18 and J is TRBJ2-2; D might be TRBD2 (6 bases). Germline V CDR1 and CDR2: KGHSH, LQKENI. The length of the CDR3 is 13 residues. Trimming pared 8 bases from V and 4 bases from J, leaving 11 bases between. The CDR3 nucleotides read TGTGCCAGCACCGGGACTCGCACCGGGGAGCTGTTTTTT. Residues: CASTGTRTGELFF.

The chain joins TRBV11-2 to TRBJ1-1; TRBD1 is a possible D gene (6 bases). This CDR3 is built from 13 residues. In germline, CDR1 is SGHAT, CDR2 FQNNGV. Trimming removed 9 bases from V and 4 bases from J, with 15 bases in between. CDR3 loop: CASTRWGATEAFF. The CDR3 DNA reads TGTGCCAGTACCCGGTGGGGGGCCACTGAAGCTTTCTTT.

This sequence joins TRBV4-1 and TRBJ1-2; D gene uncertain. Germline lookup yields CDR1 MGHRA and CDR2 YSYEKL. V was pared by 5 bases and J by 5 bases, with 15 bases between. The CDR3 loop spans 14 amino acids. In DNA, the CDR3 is TGCGCCAGCAGCTACCCAGGAAGAAAATATGGCTACACCTTC. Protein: CASSYPGRKYGYTF.

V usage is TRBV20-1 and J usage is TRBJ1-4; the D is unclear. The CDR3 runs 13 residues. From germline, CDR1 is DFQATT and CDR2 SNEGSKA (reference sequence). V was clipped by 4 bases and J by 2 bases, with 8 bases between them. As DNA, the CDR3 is TGCAGTGCTACCTCGGACACTAATGAAAAACTGTTTTTT. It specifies CSATSDTNEKLFF.

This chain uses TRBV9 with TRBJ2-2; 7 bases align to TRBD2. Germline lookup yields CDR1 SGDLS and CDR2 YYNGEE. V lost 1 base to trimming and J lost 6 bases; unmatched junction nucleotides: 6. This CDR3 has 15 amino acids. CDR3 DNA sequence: TGTGCCAGCAGCGTACAGAGCGGGGAGGCCGGGGAGCTGTTTTTT. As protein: CASSVQSGEAGELFF.

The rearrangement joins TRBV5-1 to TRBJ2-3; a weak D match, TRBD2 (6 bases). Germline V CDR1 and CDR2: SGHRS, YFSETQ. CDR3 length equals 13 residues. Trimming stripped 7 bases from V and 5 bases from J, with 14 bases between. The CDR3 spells CASLGGLKDTQYF. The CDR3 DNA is TGCGCCAGCCTCGGGGGACTTAAAGATACGCAGTATTTT.

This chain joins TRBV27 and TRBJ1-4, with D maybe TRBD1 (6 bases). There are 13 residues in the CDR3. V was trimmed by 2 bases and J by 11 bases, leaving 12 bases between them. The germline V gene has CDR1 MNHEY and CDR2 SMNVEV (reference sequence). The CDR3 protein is CASSLTEGVKLFF. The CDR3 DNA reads TGTGCCAGCAGTTTAACGGAGGGGGTGAAACTGTTTTTT.

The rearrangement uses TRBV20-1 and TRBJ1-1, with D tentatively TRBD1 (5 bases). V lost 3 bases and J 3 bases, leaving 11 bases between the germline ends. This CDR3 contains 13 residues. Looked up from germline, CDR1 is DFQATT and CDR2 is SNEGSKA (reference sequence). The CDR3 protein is CSARSRVDTEAFF. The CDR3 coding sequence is TGCAGTGCTAGGTCCAGGGTCGACACTGAAGCTTTCTTT.

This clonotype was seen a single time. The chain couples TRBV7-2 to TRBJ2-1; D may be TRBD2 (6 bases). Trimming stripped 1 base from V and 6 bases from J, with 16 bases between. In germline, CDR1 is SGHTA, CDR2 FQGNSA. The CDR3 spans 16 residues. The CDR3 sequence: CASSLGGGIKGNEQFF. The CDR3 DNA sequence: TGTGCCAGCAGCTTAGGAGGCGGGATTAAAGGCAATGAGCAGTTCTTC. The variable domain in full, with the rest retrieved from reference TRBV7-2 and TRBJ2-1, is GAGVSQSPSNKVTEKGKDVELRCDPISGHTALYWYRQSLGQGLEFLIYFQGNSAPDKSGLPSDRFSAERTGGSVSTLTIQRTQQEDSAVYLCASSLGGGIKGNEQFFGPGTRLTVL.

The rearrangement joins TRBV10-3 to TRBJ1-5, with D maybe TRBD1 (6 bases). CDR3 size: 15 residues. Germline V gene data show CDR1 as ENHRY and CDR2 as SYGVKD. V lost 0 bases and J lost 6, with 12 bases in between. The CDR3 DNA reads TGTGCCATCAGTGAGTCCAGCCAGGGGATTCAGCCCCAGCATTTT. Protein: CAISESSQGIQPQHF.

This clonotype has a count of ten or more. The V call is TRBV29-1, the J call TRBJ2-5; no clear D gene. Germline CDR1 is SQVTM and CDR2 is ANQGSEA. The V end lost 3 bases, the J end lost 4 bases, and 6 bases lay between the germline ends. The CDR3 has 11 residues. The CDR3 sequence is CSVDVIETQYF. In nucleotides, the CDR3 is TGCAGCGTTGATGTTATAGAGACCCAGTACTTC.

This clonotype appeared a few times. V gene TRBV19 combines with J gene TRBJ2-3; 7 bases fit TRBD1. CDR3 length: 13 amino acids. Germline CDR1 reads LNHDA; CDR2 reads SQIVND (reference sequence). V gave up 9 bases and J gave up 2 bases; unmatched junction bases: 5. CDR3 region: CASQTGPTDTQYF. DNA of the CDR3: TGTGCCAGCCAGACAGGGCCCACAGATACGCAGTATTTT.

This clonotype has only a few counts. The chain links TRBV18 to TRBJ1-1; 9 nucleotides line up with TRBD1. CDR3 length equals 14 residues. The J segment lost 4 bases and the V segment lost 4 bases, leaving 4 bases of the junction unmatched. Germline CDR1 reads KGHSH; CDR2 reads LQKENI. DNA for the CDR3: TGTGCCAGCTCACGTGGACAGGGGTTCACTGAAGCTTTCTTT. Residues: CASSRGQGFTEAFF.

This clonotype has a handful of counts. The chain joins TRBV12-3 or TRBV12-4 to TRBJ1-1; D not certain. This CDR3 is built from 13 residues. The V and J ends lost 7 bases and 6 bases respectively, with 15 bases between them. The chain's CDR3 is CASIPGYPPEAFF. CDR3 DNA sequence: TGTGCCAGCATCCCCGGGTATCCCCCTGAAGCTTTCTTT.

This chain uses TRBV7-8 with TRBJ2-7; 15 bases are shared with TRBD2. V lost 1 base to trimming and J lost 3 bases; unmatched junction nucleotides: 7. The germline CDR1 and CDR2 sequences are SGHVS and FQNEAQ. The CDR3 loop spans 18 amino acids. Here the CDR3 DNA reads TGTGCCAGCAGCTTAGGGGGACTAGCGGGAGGCAACGACTACGAGCAGTACTTC. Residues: CASSLGGLAGGNDYEQYF. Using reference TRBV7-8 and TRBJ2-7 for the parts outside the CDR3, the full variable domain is GAGVSQSPRYKVAKRGQDVALRCDPISGHVSLFWYQQALGQGPEFLTYFQNEAQLDKSGLPSDRFFAERPEGSVSTLKIQRTQQEDSAVYLCASSLGGLAGGNDYEQYFGPGTRLTVT.

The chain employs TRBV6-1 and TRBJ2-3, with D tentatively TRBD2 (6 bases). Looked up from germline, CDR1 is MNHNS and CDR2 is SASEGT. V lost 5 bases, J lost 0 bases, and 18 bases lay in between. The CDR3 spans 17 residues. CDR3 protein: CASSRGLADLSTDTQYF. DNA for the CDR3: TGTGCCAGCAGTCGGGGGTTAGCGGACCTTAGCACAGATACGCAGTATTTT.

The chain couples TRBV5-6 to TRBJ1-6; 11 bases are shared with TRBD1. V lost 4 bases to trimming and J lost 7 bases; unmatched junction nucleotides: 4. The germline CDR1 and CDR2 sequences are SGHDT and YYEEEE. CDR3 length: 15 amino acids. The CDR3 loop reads CASSRGTGGNSPLHF. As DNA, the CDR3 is TGTGCCAGCAGCCGCGGGACAGGGGGGAATTCACCCCTCCACTTT. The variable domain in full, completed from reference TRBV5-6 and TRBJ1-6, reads DAGVTQSPTHLIKTRGQQVTLRCSPKSGHDTVSWYQQALGQGPQFIFQYYEEEERQRGNFPDRFSGHQFPNYSSELNVNALLLGDSALYLCASSRGTGGNSPLHFGNGTRLTVT.

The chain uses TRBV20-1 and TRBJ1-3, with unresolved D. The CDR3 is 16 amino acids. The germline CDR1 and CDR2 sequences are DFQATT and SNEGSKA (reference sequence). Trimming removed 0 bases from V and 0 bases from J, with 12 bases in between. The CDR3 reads CSARDPWGLSGNTIYF. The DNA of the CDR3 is TGCAGTGCTAGAGATCCGTGGGGTCTCTCTGGAAACACCATATATTTT.

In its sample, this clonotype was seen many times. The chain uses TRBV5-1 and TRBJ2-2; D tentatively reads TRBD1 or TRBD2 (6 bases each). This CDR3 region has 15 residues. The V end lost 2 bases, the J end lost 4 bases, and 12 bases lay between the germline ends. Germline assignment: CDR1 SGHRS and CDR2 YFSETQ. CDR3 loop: CASSFGGVGTGELFF. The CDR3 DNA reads TGCGCCAGCAGCTTCGGGGGCGTTGGCACCGGGGAGCTGTTTTTT.

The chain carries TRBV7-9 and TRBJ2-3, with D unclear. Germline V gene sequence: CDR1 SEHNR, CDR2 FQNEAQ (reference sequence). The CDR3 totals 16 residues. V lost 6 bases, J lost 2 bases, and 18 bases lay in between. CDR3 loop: CASRAPRNTPTDTQYF. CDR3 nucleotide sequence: TGTGCCAGCAGGGCACCAAGGAACACCCCCACAGATACGCAGTATTTT.

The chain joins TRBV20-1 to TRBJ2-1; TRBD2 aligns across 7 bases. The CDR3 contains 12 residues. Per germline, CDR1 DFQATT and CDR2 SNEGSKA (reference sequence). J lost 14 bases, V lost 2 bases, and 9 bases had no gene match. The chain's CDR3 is CSARFAGEVKFF. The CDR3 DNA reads TGCAGTGCTAGATTTGCGGGAGAGGTAAAGTTCTTC.

The CDR3 DNA follows: TGTGCCAGCAGTCTAAATTCCCCGCCCTACGAGCAGTACTTC. Its translation: CASSLNSPPYEQYF. The genes are TRBV28 and TRBJ2-7; no reliable D call. Germline V lookup: CDR1 MDHEN, CDR2 SYDVKM. The CDR3 totals 14 residues. Trimming cost V 5 bases and J 2 bases, with 13 bases left between them.

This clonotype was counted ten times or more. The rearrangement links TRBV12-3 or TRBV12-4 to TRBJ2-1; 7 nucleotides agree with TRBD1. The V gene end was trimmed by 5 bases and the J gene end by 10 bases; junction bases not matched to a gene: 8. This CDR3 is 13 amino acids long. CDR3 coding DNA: TGTGCCAGCAGTCCATCAGGGGGACGAGAGCAGTTCTTC. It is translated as CASSPSGGREQFF.

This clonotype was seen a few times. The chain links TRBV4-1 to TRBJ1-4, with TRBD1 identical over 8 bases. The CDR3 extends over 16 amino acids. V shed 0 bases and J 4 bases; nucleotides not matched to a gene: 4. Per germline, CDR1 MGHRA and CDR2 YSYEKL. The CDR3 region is CASSQDVQGVNEKLFF. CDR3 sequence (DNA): TGCGCCAGCAGCCAAGATGTACAGGGGGTTAATGAAAAACTGTTTTTT.

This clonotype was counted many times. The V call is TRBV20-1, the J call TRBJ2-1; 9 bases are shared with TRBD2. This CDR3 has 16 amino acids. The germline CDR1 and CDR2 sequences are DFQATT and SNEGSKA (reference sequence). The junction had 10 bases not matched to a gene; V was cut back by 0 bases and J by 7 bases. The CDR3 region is CSARDLAGGIRNEQFF. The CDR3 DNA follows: TGCAGTGCTAGAGATCTCGCGGGAGGGATTAGGAATGAGCAGTTCTTC.

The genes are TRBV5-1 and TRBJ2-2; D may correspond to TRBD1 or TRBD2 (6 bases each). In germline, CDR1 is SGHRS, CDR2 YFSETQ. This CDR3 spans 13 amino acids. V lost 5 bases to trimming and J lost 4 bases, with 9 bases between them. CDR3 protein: CASRPGATGELFF. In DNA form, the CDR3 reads TGCGCCAGCAGGCCGGGGGCCACCGGGGAGCTGTTTTTT.

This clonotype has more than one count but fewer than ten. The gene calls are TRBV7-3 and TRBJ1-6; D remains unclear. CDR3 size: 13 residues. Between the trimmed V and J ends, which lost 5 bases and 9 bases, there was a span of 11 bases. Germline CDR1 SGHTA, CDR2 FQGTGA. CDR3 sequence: CASSTYGGSPLHF. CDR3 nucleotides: TGTGCCAGCAGCACCTATGGTGGTTCACCCCTCCACTTT. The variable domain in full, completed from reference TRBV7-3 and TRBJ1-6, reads GAGVSQTPSNKVTEKGKYVELRCDPISGHTALYWYRQSLGQGPEFLIYFQGTGAADDSGLPNDRFFAVRPEGSVSTLKIQRTERGDSAVYLCASSTYGGSPLHFGNGTRLTVT.

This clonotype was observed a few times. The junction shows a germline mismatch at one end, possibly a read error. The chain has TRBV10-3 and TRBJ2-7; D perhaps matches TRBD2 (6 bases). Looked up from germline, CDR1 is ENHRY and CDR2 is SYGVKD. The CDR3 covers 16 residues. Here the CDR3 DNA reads TGTGCCATCAGTGAATTTGTGGCTAGCGTATCCTCCGAGCAGTACTTC. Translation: CAISEFVASVSSEQYF.